Presented here are 15 T cell receptor beta chains from one specimen sequenced in a study of blood T cells in healthy people across ages. Then a second PCR, running roughly 7 to 11 cycles, was carried out with a sample-barcoded 5' primer and a J-beta primer mix. TCRdb fed the 5' RACE reads into MiXCR, producing one record per CDR3 protein. This table holds 650,000 to 1,000,000 distinct CDR3 sequences, roughly 46% found once. Sequenced material: blood. Source of these receptors: an elderly man in good health.

The chain couples TRBV14 to TRBJ2-7, with unresolved D. The CDR3 spans 15 residues. Germline values: CDR1 SGHDN, CDR2 FVKESK. V shed 1 base and J shed 5 bases, with 15 bases lying between them. The CDR3 nucleotides read TGTGCCAGCAGCCAAGGGGATGGACCGGAACACGAGCAGTACTTC. Protein product: CASSQGDGPEHEQYF.

The rearrangement links TRBV10-3 to TRBJ2-3, with no clear D. Germline CDR1 and CDR2: ENHRY and SYGVKD. CDR3 size: 14 residues. Trimming stripped 3 bases from V and 2 bases from J, with 9 bases between. CDR3 residues: CAISDLSSTDTQYF. CDR3 sequence (DNA): TGTGCCATCAGTGATTTGTCGTCCACAGATACGCAGTATTTT.

This clonotype has only a few counts. The chain joins TRBV28 to TRBJ2-1; no clear D gene. The CDR3 runs 14 residues. From germline, CDR1 is MDHEN and CDR2 SYDVKM. Trimming stripped 7 bases from V and 8 bases from J, with 18 bases between. The CDR3 loop reads CASIPPGHVHEQFF. The DNA of the CDR3 is TGTGCCAGCATCCCCCCGGGCCATGTCCATGAGCAGTTCTTC.

This clonotype was observed many times. This chain uses TRBV7-2 with TRBJ1-1; 7 bases line up with TRBD1. The CDR3 has 14 amino acids. V trimming: 6 bases; J trimming: 4 bases; junction bases outside the gene matches: 8. Germline V gives CDR1 SGHTA, CDR2 FQGNSA. CDR3 sequence: CASSSRGEPTEAFF. In nucleotides, the CDR3 is TGTGCCAGCAGTTCCAGGGGGGAACCCACTGAAGCTTTCTTT.

The chain joins TRBV12-5 to TRBJ2-1; 10 bases fit TRBD1. The CDR3 covers 15 residues. Germline V gives CDR1 LGHNT, CDR2 FRNRAP. V lost 6 bases, J lost 1 base, and 3 bases stayed unmatched. The CDR3 region is CASGSGQGSYNEQFF. The CDR3 coding sequence is TGTGCTAGTGGATCGGGACAGGGGTCCTACAATGAGCAGTTCTTC.

The V and J genes are TRBV20-1 and TRBJ2-5; 13 bases agree with TRBD2. TRBJ2-4 matches the DNA end more closely, so the J call is doubtful. Germline V gives CDR1 DFQATT, CDR2 SNEGSKA (reference sequence). The CDR3 contains 17 residues. CDR3 nucleotide sequence: TGCAGTGCCGAGCGGACTAGCGGGAGTGGGTCCAAAAACATTCAGTACTTC. Translated, it gives CSAERTSGSGSKNIQYF.

The chain uses TRBV29-1 and TRBJ2-5; 10 bases agree with TRBD1. Per the germline V gene, CDR1 is SQVTM and CDR2 is ANQGSEA. The CDR3 is made up of 14 amino acids. CDR3 amino acids: CTCLTGGASETQYF. CDR3 DNA: TGCACCTGTTTGACAGGGGGCGCGTCAGAGACCCAGTACTTC.

Here the CDR3 DNA reads TGTGCCAGCAGCGGCCGGGACAGGAAACCCTCTAGCACAGATACGCAGTATTTT. This gives the protein CASSGRDRKPSSTDTQYF. J is TRBJ2-3 and V is TRBV7-2, with 8 bases matching TRBD1. With 5 bases clipped from V and 0 bases from J, the junction kept 13 bases outside the gene matches. Germline CDR1 SGHTA, CDR2 FQGNSA. The CDR3 contains 18 residues.

The genes are TRBV27 and TRBJ2-1; TRBD2 matches 7 bases. CDR1 is MNHEY and CDR2 is SMNVEV in the germline V gene (reference sequence). V was clipped by 7 bases and J by 10 bases; unmatched bases: 10. The CDR3 has 13 amino acids. CDR3: CASTVGGPGEQFF. CDR3 nucleotides: TGTGCCAGCACGGTGGGAGGGCCGGGAGAGCAGTTCTTC.

The chain couples TRBV3-1 to TRBJ2-7; tentatively, D is TRBD1 (6 bases). The CDR3 sequence is 13 residues long. Trimming stripped 4 bases from V and 6 bases from J, with 13 bases between. The germline V gene has CDR1 LGHDT and CDR2 YNNKEL (reference sequence). The CDR3 is CASSRDRSREQYF. The CDR3 nucleotides are TGTGCCAGCAGCCGAGACAGGTCGCGCGAGCAGTACTTC.

This clonotype was seen more than once but under ten times. The J gene is TRBJ2-1, the V gene TRBV5-4, with D unclear. V lost 5 bases and J lost 0, with 9 bases in between. CDR3 length equals 14 residues. Germline assignment: CDR1 SGHNT and CDR2 YYREEE (reference sequence). CDR3 DNA sequence: TGTGCCAGCAGTCGGGTGAGCTCCTACAATGAGCAGTTCTTC. Translated, it gives CASSRVSSYNEQFF.

The chain couples TRBV6-4 to TRBJ2-1; 7 nucleotides align to TRBD2. The CDR3 length is 15 residues. The V and J ends lost 0 bases and 6 bases, in that order; junction bases with no gene match: 5. Per the germline V gene, CDR1 is MRHNA and CDR2 is SNTAGT. The CDR3 nucleotides read TGTGCCAGCAGTGACTCTGGCGGGGGAAGCAATGAGCAGTTCTTC. Protein: CASSDSGGGSNEQFF.

This chain joins TRBV12-3 or TRBV12-4 and TRBJ2-7; TRBD2 agrees at 7 bases. After removal of 2 bases from V and 7 bases from J, the junction contained 11 bases not matched to a gene. The CDR3 has 15 amino acids. The CDR3: CASSLPGGRTTEQYF. The CDR3 nucleotides are TGTGCCAGCAGTTTACCCGGGGGGAGGACCACTGAGCAGTACTTC.

As to this clonotype: A clone one base away is much larger, so this may be a read error. V usage is TRBV4-2 and J usage is TRBJ2-1; the D is unclear. CDR1 is LGHNA and CDR2 is YNFKEQ in the germline V gene. The CDR3 is made up of 13 amino acids. The CDR3 spells CAGSQLRLNEQFF. For the CDR3, the DNA is TGTGCCGGCAGCCAGCTCAGGCTCAATGAGCAGTTCTTC.

This clonotype was picked up a small number of times. The J gene is TRBJ2-1, the V gene TRBV20-1, with 12 positions matching TRBD2. CDR3 length: 17 residues. CDR1 and CDR2 (germline): DFQATT, SNEGSKA (reference sequence). J lost 5 bases, V lost 6 bases, and 14 bases had no gene match. CDR3: CSASGWGLAGLNNEQFF. The CDR3 DNA follows: TGCAGTGCGAGCGGCTGGGGACTAGCGGGCCTAAACAATGAGCAGTTCTTC.